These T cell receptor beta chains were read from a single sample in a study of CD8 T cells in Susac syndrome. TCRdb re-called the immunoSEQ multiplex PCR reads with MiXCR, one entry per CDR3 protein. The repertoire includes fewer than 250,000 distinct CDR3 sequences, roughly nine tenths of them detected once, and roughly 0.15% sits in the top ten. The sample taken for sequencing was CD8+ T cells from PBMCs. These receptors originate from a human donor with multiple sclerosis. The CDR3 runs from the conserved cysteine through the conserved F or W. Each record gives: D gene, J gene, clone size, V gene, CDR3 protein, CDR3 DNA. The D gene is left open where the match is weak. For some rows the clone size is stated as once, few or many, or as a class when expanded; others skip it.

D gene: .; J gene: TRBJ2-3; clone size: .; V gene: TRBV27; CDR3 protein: CASNFFPPRTDTQYF; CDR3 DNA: TGTGCCAGCAACTTTTTTCCCCCTCGCACAGATACGCAGTATTTT
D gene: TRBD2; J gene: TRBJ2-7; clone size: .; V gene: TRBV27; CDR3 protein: CASSPTSGRRYEQYF; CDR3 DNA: TGTGCCAGCAGCCCAACTAGCGGGAGGCGCTACGAGCAGTACTTC
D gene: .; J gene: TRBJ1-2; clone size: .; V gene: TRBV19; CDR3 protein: CASSEPQRIYGYTF; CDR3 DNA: TGTGCCAGTAGTGAACCCCAGCGGATATATGGCTACACCTTC
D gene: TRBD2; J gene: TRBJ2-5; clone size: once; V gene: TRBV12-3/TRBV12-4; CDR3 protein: CASTWGGAQETQYF; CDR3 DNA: TGTGCCAGCACCTGGGGAGGGGCCCAAGAGACCCAGTACTTC
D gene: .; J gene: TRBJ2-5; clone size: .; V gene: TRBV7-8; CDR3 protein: CASSLVGGMFEETQYF; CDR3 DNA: TGTGCCAGCAGCTTAGTAGGGGGAATGTTTGAAGAGACCCAGTACTTC
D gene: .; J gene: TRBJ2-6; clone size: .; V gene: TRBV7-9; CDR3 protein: CASSVSEANVLTF; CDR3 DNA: TGTGCCAGCAGCGTATCTGAGGCCAACGTCCTGACTTTC
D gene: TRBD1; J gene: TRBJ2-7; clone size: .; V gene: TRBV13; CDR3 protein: CASSHGTAPYEQYF; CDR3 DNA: TGTGCCAGCAGCCACGGGACAGCCCCCTACGAGCAGTACTTC
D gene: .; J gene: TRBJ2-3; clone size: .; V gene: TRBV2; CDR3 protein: CASSDLESTQYF; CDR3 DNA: TGTGCCAGCAGTGATCTAGAGAGCACGCAGTATTTT
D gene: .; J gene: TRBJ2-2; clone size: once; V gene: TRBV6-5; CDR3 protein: CASSYSGQGVNTGELFF; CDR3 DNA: TGTGCCAGCAGTTACTCGGGACAAGGGGTGAACACCGGGGAGCTGTTTTTT
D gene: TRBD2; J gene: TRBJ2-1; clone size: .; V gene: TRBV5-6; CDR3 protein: CASSWGSGDPREQFF; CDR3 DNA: TGTGCCAGCAGCTGGGGTAGCGGGGACCCGAGGGAGCAGTTCTTC
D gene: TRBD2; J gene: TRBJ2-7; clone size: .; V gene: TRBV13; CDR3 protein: CASSATSRGREQYF; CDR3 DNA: TGTGCCAGCAGCGCGACTAGCCGGGGACGCGAGCAGTACTTC
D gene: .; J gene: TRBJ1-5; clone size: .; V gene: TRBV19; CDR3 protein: CASWEGYNQPQHF; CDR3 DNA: TGTGCCAGTTGGGAAGGTTACAATCAGCCCCAGCATTTT
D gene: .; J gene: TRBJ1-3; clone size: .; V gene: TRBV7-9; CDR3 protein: CASSQPGGKFFLSGNTIYF; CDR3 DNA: TGTGCCAGCAGCCAGCCGGGCGGGAAGTTCTTCCTCTCTGGAAACACCATATATTTT
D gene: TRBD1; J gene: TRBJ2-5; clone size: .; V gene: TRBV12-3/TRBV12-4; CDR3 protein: CASSHPQTGGQETQYF; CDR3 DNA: TGTGCCAGCAGTCACCCCCAGACAGGGGGCCAGGAGACCCAGTACTTC
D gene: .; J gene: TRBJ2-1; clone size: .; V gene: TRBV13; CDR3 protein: CASSPPRTAYYNEQFF; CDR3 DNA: TGTGCCAGCAGCCCCCCCAGGACAGCGTATTACAATGAGCAGTTCTTC
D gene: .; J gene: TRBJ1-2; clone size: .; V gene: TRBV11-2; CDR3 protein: CASSGYGGSTYGYTF; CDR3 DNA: TGTGCCAGCAGCGGGTACGGGGGATCTACGTATGGCTACACCTTC
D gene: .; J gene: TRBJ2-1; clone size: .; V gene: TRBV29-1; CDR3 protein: CSVEETSNEQFF; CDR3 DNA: TGCAGCGTTGAAGAAACTAGTAATGAGCAGTTCTTC
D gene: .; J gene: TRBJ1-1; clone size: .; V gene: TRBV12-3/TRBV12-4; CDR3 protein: CASSLPTNRQDTEAFF; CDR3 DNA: TGTGCCAGCAGTTTACCAACTAATAGACAGGATACTGAAGCTTTCTTT
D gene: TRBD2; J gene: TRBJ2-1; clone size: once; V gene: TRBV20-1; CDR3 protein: CSARDLLAGDHNEQFF; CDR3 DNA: TGCAGTGCTAGAGATCTTCTAGCGGGGGACCACAATGAGCAGTTCTTC
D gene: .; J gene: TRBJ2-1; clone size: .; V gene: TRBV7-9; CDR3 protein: CASSSESSDNEQFF; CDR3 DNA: TGTGCCAGCAGCTCCGAAAGCAGCGACAATGAGCAGTTCTTC
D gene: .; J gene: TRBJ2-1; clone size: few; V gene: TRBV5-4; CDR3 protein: CASSRGYNEQFF; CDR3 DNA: TGTGCCAGCAGTAGGGGTTACAATGAGCAGTTCTTC
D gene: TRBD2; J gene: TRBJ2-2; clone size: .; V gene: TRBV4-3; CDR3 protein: CASSQRTSRGGELFF; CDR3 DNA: TGCGCCAGCAGCCAAAGGACTAGCCGTGGCGGGGAGCTGTTTTTT
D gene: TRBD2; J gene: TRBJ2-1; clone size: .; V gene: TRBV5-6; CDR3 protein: CASSPAGGPRYNEQFF; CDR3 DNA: TGTGCCAGCAGCCCAGCGGGAGGGCCTAGGTACAATGAGCAGTTCTTC
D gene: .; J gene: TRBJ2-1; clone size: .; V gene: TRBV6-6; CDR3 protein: CASSYGGLGYNEQFF; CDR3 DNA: TGTGCCAGCAGTTACGGCGGGTTAGGGTACAATGAGCAGTTCTTC
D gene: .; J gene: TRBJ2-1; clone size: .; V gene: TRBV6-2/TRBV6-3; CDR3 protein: CASSKGRYNEQFF; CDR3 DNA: TGTGCCAGCAGCAAGGGGAGGTACAATGAGCAGTTCTTC
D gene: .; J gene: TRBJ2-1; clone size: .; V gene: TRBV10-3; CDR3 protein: CAISEDATSISYNEQFF; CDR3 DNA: TGTGCCATCAGTGAGGACGCGACCTCCATCTCCTACAATGAGCAGTTCTTC
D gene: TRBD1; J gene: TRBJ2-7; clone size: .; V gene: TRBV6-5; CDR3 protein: CASSLRDTGAYEQYF; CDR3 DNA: TGCGCCAGCAGCCTTCGGGATACAGGGGCGTACGAGCAGTACTTC
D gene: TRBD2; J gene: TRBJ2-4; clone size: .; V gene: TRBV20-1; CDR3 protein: CSASGAGVSNIQYF; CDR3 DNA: TGCAGTGCCTCCGGAGCGGGAGTATCCAACATTCAGTACTTC
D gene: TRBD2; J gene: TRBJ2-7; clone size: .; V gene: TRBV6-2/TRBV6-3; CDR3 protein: CASYPGTSGYEQYF; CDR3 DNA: TGTGCCAGTTATCCCGGGACTAGCGGATACGAGCAGTACTTC
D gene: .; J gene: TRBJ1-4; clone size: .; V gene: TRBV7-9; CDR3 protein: CASSFRGLGEKLFF; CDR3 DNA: TGTGCCAGCAGCTTCCGCGGACTTGGCGAAAAACTGTTTTTT
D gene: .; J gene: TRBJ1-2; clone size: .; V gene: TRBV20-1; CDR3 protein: CSARDMDNYGYTF; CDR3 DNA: TGCAGTGCTAGAGATATGGATAACTATGGCTACACCTTC
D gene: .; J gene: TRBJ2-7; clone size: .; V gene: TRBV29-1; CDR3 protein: CSVLTLSYEQYF; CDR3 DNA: TGCAGCGTCCTCACACTCTCCTACGAGCAGTACTTC
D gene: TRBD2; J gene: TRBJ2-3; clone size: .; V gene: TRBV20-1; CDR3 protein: CSGQSGGRTDTQYF; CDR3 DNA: TGCAGTGGTCAGAGCGGGGGCCGCACAGATACGCAGTATTTT
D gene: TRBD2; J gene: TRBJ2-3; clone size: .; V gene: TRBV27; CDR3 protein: CASSLGTSGSSTDTQYF; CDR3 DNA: TGTGCCAGCAGTTTAGGGACTAGCGGCTCTAGCACAGATACGCAGTATTTT
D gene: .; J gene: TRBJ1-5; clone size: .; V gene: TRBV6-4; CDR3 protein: CASSPGEDQPQHF; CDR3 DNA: TGTGCCAGCAGTCCAGGGGAGGACCAGCCCCAGCATTTT
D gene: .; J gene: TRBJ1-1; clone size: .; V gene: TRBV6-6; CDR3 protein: CACQVNMNTEAFF; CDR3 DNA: TGTGCCTGCCAGGTGAACATGAACACTGAAGCTTTCTTT
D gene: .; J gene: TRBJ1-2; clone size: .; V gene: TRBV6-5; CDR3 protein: CASSYSASPGYTF; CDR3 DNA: TGTGCCAGCAGTTACTCGGCCTCGCCAGGCTACACCTTC
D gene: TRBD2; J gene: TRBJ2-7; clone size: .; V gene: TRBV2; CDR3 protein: CASSKLAGPLYEQYF; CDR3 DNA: TGTGCCAGCAGTAAGCTAGCGGGGCCACTCTACGAGCAGTACTTC
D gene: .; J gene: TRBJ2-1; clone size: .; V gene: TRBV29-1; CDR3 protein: CSVVGGVGYNEQFF; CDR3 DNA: TGCAGCGTGGTTGGGGGAGTAGGTTACAATGAGCAGTTCTTC
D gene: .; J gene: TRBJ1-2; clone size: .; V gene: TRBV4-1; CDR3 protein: CASSQVAGTTGYTF; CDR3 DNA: TGCGCCAGCAGCCAAGTTGCCGGGACCACGGGCTACACCTTC